What follows are 18 T cell receptor beta chains derived from one specimen sequenced in a study of T cell responses to AZD1222 COVID-19 vaccine. Produced via immunoSEQ multiplex PCR; TCRdb's table is partial and in-frame only. This sample yields 70,000 to 75,000 clones, of which roughly nine tenths are seen a single time; roughly 1.2% belongs to the top ten. The specimen comprised peripheral blood, sampled 28 days after the second AZD1222 dose. The origin of the receptors is an adult who received the AZD1222 COVID-19 vaccine.

The J gene is TRBJ2-7, the V gene TRBV27; 7 positions match TRBD2. Per the germline V gene, CDR1 is MNHEY and CDR2 is SMNVEV (reference sequence). This CDR3 region has 13 residues. J gave up 7 bases and V 3 bases, and 6 bases lay outside the gene matches. CDR3 in amino acids: CASSFSDGGEQYF. In DNA form, the CDR3 reads TGTGCCAGCAGTTTCTCCGACGGGGGGGAGCAGTACTTC.

This sequence joins TRBV7-9 and TRBJ1-2; perhaps TRBD1 as D (5 bases). Germline-derived CDR1 and CDR2 are SEHNR and FQNEAQ (reference sequence). Trimming shortened V by 8 bases and J by 2 bases, and 6 bases separated the two germline ends. This CDR3 comprises 11 residues. The CDR3: CASGGNYGYTF. CDR3 nucleotide sequence: TGTGCCAGCGGGGGGAACTATGGCTACACCTTC.

V usage is TRBV7-2 and J usage is TRBJ1-4, with no clear D. V lost 5 bases, J lost 3 bases, and 10 bases lay in between. The CDR3 sequence is 14 residues long. Germline V gives CDR1 SGHTA, CDR2 FQGNSA. CDR3 in amino acids: CASSPEGSNEKLFF. The CDR3 DNA sequence: TGTGCCAGCAGCCCGGAGGGATCTAATGAAAAACTGTTTTTT.

CDR3 sequence reads: CASSLEGGVTEAFF. The CDR3 DNA sequence: TGTGCCAGCAGCTTGGAGGGGGGCGTCACTGAAGCTTTCTTT. This rearrangement joins TRBV5-4 to TRBJ1-1; perhaps TRBD1 as D (6 bases). V shed 0 bases and J shed 4 bases, with 10 bases lying between them. The germline V gene encodes CDR1 SGHNT and CDR2 YYREEE (reference sequence). This CDR3 is 14 amino acids long.

The genes are TRBV5-1 and TRBJ2-1; D unclear. Trimming left V 0 bases short and J 4 bases short, with 11 bases between. This CDR3 is built from 15 residues. Germline V gene lookup returns CDR1 SGHRS and CDR2 YFSETQ. CDR3 amino acids: CASSLASGQYNEQFF. CDR3 DNA: TGCGCCAGCAGCTTGGCCTCGGGCCAATACAATGAGCAGTTCTTC.

This clone was detected only a few times. The chain is built from TRBV5-4 and TRBJ2-1, with D possibly being TRBD1 or TRBD2 (5 bases each). The CDR3 is made up of 17 amino acids. Germline CDR1 reads SGHNT; CDR2 reads YYREEE (reference sequence). The V and J ends lost 4 bases and 0 bases respectively, with 17 bases between them. The CDR3 DNA reads as TGTGCCAGCAGCCCGTTGGGGCTAGCCAGCTCCTACAATGAGCAGTTCTTC. Its translation is CASSPLGLASSYNEQFF.

J is TRBJ2-5 and V is TRBV5-1; either TRBD1 or TRBD2 may supply D (5 bases each). The CDR3 runs to 13 residues. V was clipped by 5 bases and J by 5 bases, with 13 bases between them. Germline CDR1 and CDR2: SGHRS and YFSETQ. The CDR3 here is CASRAGARETQYF. The CDR3 DNA reads as TGCGCCAGCAGGGCCGGGGCCAGGGAGACCCAGTACTTC.

The J gene is TRBJ2-7, the V gene TRBV4-3, with 11 bases fitting TRBD2. The length of the CDR3 is 15 residues. Germline CDR1 LGHNA, CDR2 YSLEER. The V and J ends lost 5 bases and 5 bases, in that order; junction bases with no gene match: 8. As DNA, the CDR3 is TGCGCCAGCAGCTCCCAACTAGCGGGAGAAGACGAGCAGTACTTC. Translation gives CASSSQLAGEDEQYF.

The chain carries TRBV7-2 and TRBJ1-2; D might be TRBD1 (5 bases). CDR1 SGHTA and CDR2 FQGNSA come from the germline V gene. V lost 3 bases and J lost 2, with 10 bases in between. The CDR3 has 14 residues. The DNA for the CDR3 is TGTGCCAGCAGCTTGGGCGGGGGAAACTATGGCTACACCTTC. It translates to CASSLGGGNYGYTF.

This clone was picked up one time. The chain employs TRBV7-6 and TRBJ2-2; TRBD2 might be the D (5 bases). Germline lookup yields CDR1 SGHVS and CDR2 FNYEAQ. The CDR3 runs to 16 residues. The V and J ends lost 4 bases and 0 bases respectively, with 12 bases between them. The CDR3 sequence is CASSSLGVTNTGELFF. The CDR3 region has the DNA TGTGCCAGCAGCTCCCTCGGGGTGACGAACACCGGGGAGCTGTTTTTT.

The CDR3 region is CASSSTGGGANIQYF. The CDR3 nucleotides read TGTGCCAGCAGTTCTACAGGGGGGGGTGCCAACATTCAGTACTTC. The chain carries TRBV6-5 and TRBJ2-4, with TRBD1 as a possible D gene (8 bases). Germline CDR1 is MNHEY and CDR2 is SVGAGI. The V end lost 4 bases, the J end lost 7 bases, and 17 bases lay between the germline ends. The CDR3 extends over 15 amino acids.

J is TRBJ2-3 and V is TRBV4-2; TRBD2 agrees at 7 bases. The CDR3 is 17 amino acids. J was trimmed by 6 bases and V by 1 base; bases with no gene match: 13. Germline-derived CDR1 and CDR2 are LGHNA and YNFKEQ. Here the CDR3 reads CASSQVAGVSLGDTQYF. CDR3 sequence (DNA): TGTGCCAGCAGCCAAGTTGCGGGAGTATCGTTAGGGGATACGCAGTATTTT.

The chain carries TRBV19 and TRBJ2-7, with TRBD2 matching 8 bases. The CDR3 has 13 amino acids. In germline, CDR1 is LNHDA, CDR2 SQIVND (reference sequence). Germline trimming cut 7 bases from V and 6 bases from J; bases unmatched to any gene: 8. CDR3 residues: CASKKAGGFEQYF. DNA for the CDR3: TGTGCCAGTAAGAAGGCGGGAGGTTTCGAGCAGTACTTC. The complete variable domain, with remaining parts taken from reference TRBV19 and TRBJ2-7, reads DGGITQSPKYLFRKEGQNVTLSCEQNLNHDAMYWYRQDPGQGLRLIYYSQIVNDFQKGDIAEGYSVSREKKESFPLTVTSAQKNPTAFYLCASKKAGGFEQYFGPGTRLTVT.

The genes are TRBV10-3 and TRBJ2-3; 11 bases match TRBD2. Trimming removed 7 bases from V and 0 bases from J; junction bases left unmatched: 15. The length of the CDR3 is 19 residues. Germline CDR1 and CDR2: ENHRY and SYGVKD. The CDR3 loop reads CAIIFLLAGAPASTDTQYF. As DNA, the CDR3 is TGTGCCATCATCTTCCTACTAGCGGGAGCACCGGCTAGCACAGATACGCAGTATTTT.

The rearrangement links TRBV3-1 (or the pseudogene TRBV3-2) to TRBJ2-1, with TRBD2 matching 8 bases. V shed 0 bases and J 5 bases; nucleotides not matched to a gene: 9. From germline, CDR1 is LGHDT and CDR2 YNNKEL (reference sequence). This CDR3 is 17 amino acids long. CDR3: CASSQENSLAGHNEQFF. The CDR3 region has the DNA TGTGCCAGCAGCCAAGAGAATAGTCTAGCGGGCCACAATGAGCAGTTCTTC.

The chain carries TRBV18 and TRBJ2-3; TRBD1 is a possible D gene (6 bases). CDR1 is KGHSH, CDR2 LQKENI, per germline. The V end lost 3 bases, the J end lost 5 bases, and 18 bases lay between the germline ends. CDR3 length: 16 amino acids. The CDR3, as DNA: TGTGCCAGCTCACCTCCCGGAGTGGGGGCAAGAGATACGCAGTATTTT. Its protein product is CASSPPGVGARDTQYF.

The genes are TRBV4-1 and TRBJ1-4; TRBD1 matches 10 bases. Germline trimming cut 0 bases from V and 8 bases from J; bases unmatched to any gene: 3. The CDR3 consists of 15 residues. The V gene's germline CDR1 is MGHRA and CDR2 YSYEKL. The CDR3 nucleotides are TGCGCCAGCAGCCAAGATTGGGGACAGGGGGAAAAACTGTTTTTT. It yields the protein CASSQDWGQGEKLFF.

The chain links TRBV4-1 to TRBJ2-7; TRBD1 is a possible D gene (5 bases). This CDR3 has 14 residues. Trimming took 1 base from V and 4 from J, leaving 11 bases between them. CDR1 and CDR2 from the germline V gene are MGHRA and YSYEKL. The CDR3 nucleotides read TGCGCCAGCAGCCAAGGGCAGGGATATTACGAGCAGTACTTC. Its translation is CASSQGQGYYEQYF.